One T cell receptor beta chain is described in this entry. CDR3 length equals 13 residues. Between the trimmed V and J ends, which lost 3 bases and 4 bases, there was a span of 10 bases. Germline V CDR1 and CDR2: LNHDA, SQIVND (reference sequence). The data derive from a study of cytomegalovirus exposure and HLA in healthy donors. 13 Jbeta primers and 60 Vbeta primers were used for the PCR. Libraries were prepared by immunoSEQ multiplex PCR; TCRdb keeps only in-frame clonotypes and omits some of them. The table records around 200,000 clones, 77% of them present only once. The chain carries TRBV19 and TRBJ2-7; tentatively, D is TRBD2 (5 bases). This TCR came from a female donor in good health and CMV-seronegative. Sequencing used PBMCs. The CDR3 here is CASSMREGYEQYF. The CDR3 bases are TGTGCCAGTAGTATGCGTGAGGGTTACGAGCAGTACTTC. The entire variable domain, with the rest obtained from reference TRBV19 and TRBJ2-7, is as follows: DGGITQSPKYLFRKEGQNVTLSCEQNLNHDAMYWYRQDPGQGLRLIYYSQIVNDFQKGDIAEGYSVSREKKESFPLTVTSAQKNPTAFYLCASSMREGYEQYFGPGTRLTVT.